The source of this T cell receptor (beta chain) is a study of T cell responses to AZD1222 COVID-19 vaccine. Whole-study results and caveats: Spike-specific TCRs gained breadth and depth after people received two AZD1222 doses. Donors in the cohort were predominantly white British and more often female, and clonal diversity was possibly underestimated.

Measured with immunoSEQ multiplex PCR; TCRdb has only the in-frame clones, and not every one. The sample lists approximately 70,000 clones, about nine tenths occurring once. Germline values: CDR1 SGHRS, CDR2 YFSETQ. The CDR3 covers 15 residues. V was pared by 3 bases and J by 8 bases, with 15 bases between. As concerns this clone: What it binds is not known.

The rearrangement links TRBV5-1 to TRBJ1-6; D gene unclear. The sequencing here drew on peripheral blood, taken on day 0 of AZD1222 vaccination. This TCR was recovered from an adult in good health. The CDR3 DNA is TGCGCCAGCAGCTCCCTTTGGGCGGAGGATTCACCCCTCCACTTT. This encodes CASSSLWAEDSPLHF.